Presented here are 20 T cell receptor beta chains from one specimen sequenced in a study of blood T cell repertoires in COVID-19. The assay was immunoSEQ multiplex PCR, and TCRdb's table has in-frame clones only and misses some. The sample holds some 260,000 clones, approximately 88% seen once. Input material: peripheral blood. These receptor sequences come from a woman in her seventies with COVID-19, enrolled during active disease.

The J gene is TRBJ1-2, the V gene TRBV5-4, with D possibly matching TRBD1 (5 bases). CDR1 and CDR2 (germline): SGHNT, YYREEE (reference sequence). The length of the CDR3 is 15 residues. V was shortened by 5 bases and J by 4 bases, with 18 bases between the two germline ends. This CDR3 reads CASRDTRRSSYGYTF. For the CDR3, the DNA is TGTGCCAGCAGGGACACCCGCCGTTCGAGCTATGGCTACACCTTC.

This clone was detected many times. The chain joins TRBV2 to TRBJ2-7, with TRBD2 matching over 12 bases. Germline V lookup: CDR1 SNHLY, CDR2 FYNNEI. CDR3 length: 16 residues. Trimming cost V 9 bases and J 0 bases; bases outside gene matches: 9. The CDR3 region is CASTGLAGRSSYEQYF. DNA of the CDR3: TGTGCCAGTACTGGACTAGCGGGACGAAGCTCCTACGAGCAGTACTTC.

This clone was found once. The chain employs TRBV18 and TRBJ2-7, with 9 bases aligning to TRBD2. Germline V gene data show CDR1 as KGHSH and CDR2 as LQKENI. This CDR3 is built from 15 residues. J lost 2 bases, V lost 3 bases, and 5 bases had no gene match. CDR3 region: CASSPRLADTYEQYF. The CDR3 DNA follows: TGTGCCAGCTCACCGAGACTAGCGGACACCTACGAGCAGTACTTC.

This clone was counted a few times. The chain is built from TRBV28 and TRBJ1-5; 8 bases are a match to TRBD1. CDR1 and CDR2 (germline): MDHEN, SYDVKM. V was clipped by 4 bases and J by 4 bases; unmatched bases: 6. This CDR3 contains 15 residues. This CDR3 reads CASSWGTGRNQPQHF. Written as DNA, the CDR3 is TGTGCCAGCAGTTGGGGGACAGGCAGAAATCAGCCCCAGCATTTT.

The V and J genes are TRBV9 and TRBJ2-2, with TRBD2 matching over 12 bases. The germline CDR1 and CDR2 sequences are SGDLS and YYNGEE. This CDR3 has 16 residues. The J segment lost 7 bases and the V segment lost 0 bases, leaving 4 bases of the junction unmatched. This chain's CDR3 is CASSVGLAGANGELFF. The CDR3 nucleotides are TGTGCCAGCAGCGTAGGACTAGCGGGAGCGAACGGGGAGCTGTTTTTT.

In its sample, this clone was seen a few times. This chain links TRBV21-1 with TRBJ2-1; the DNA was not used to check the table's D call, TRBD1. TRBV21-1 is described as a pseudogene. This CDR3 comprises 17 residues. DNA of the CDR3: TGTGCCAGCAGCAAAGCGGACAGACTGGCCTCCTACAATGAGCAGTTCTTC. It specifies CASSKADRLASYNEQFF.

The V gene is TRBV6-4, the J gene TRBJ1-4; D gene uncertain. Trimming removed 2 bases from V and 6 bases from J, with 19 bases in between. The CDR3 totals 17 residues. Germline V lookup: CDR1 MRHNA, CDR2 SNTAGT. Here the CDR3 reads CASSDPYPPGNDEKLFF. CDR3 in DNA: TGTGCCAGCAGTGACCCCTACCCCCCGGGGAACGATGAAAAACTGTTTTTT.

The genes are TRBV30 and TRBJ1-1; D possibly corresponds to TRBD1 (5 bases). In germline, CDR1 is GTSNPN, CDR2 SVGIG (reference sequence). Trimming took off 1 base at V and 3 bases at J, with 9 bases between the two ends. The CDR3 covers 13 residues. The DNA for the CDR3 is TGTGCCTGGAGTGCAAGGGGTGACACTGAAGCTTTCTTT. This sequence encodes CAWSARGDTEAFF. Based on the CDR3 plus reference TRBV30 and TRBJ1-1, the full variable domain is SQTIHQWPATLVQPVGSPLSLECTVEGTSNPNLYWYRQAAGRGLQLLFYSVGIGQISSEVPQNLSASRPQDRQFILSSKKLLLSDSGFYLCAWSARGDTEAFFGQGTRLTVV.

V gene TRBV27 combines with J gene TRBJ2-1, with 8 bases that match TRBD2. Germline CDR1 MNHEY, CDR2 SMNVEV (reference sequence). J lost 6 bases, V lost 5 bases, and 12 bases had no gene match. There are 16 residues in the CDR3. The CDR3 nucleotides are TGTGCCAGCAGTCTGAACCCGACTAGCGTAGGCAATGAGCAGTTCTTC. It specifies CASSLNPTSVGNEQFF.

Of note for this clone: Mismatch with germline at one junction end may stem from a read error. CDR3 in DNA: TGTGCCAGCAGCGTCCCCCTAGCGGAACACACAGATACACAGTATTTT. This codes for CASSVPLAEHTDTQYF. This chain uses TRBV9 with TRBJ2-3; 7 bases are a match to TRBD2. Germline V gene lookup returns CDR1 SGDLS and CDR2 YYNGEE. The CDR3 sequence is 16 residues long. The whole variable domain, filled in from reference TRBV9 and TRBJ2-3, reads DSGVTQTPKHLITATGQRVTLRCSPRSGDLSVYWYQQSLDQGLQFLIQYYNGEERAKGNILERFSAQQFPDLHSELNLSSLELGDSALYFCASSVPLAEHTDTQYFGPGTRLTVL.

CDR3 sequence (DNA): TGTGCCAGCAGTCTAGCGGGTTCCAATGAGCAGTTCTTC. As protein: CASSLAGSNEQFF. The V gene is TRBV27, the J gene TRBJ2-1; 8 bases fit TRBD2. In germline, CDR1 is MNHEY, CDR2 SMNVEV (reference sequence). V trimming: 5 bases; J trimming: 6 bases; junction bases outside the gene matches: 3. There are 13 residues in the CDR3.

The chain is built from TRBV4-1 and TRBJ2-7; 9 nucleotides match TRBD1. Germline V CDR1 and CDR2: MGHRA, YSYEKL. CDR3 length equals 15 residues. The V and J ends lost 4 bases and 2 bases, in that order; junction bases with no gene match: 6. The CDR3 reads CASSRGGTGTYEQYF. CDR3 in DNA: TGCGCCAGCAGCCGGGGCGGGACAGGGACCTACGAGCAGTACTTC.

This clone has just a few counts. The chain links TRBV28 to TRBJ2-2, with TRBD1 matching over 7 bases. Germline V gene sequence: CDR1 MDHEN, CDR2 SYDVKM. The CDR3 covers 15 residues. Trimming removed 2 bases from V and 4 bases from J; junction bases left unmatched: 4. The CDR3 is CASSLRPGGTGELFF. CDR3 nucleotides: TGTGCCAGCAGTTTAAGGCCAGGGGGCACCGGGGAGCTGTTTTTT.

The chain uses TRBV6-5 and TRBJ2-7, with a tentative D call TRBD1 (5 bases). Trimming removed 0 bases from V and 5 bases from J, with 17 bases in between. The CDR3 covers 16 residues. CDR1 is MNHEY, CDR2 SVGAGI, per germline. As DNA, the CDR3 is TGTGCCAGCAGTTACTCGAGCCCCAGGGTATCCCACGAGCAGTACTTC. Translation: CASSYSSPRVSHEQYF.

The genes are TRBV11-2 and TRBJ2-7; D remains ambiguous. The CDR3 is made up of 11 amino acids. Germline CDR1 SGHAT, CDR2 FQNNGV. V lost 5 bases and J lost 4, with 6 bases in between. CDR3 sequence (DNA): TGTGCCAGCAGCCAAAAATACGAGCAGTACTTC. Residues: CASSQKYEQYF.

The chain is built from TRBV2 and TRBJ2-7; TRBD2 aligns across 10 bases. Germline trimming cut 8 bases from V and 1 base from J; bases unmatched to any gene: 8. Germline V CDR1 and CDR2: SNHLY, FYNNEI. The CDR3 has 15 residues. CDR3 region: CASSSGRVGSYEQYF. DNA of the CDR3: TGTGCCAGCTCTAGCGGGAGAGTTGGGTCCTACGAGCAGTACTTC.

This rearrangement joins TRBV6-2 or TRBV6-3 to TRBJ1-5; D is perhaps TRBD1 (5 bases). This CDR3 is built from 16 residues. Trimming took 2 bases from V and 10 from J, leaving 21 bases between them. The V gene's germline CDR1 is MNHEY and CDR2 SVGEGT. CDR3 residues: CASSYGGGAGVFPQHF. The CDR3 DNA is TGTGCCAGCAGTTACGGCGGGGGTGCGGGTGTTTTCCCCCAGCATTTT.

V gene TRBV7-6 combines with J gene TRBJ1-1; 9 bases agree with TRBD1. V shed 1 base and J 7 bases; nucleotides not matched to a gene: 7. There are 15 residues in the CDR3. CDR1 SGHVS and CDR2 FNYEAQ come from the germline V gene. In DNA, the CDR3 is TGTGCCAGCAGCTTAGAGGGACAGGGAGGAAATGAAGCTTTCTTT. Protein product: CASSLEGQGGNEAFF.

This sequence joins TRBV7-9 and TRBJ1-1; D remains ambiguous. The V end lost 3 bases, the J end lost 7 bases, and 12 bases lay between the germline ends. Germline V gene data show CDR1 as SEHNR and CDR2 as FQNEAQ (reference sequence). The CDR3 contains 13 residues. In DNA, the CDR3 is TGTGCCAGCAGCTTCGGGGAAGTCAGTGAAGCTTTCTTT. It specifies CASSFGEVSEAFF. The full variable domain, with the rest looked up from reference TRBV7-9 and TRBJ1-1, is DTGVSQNPRHKITKRGQNVTFRCDPISEHNRLYWYRQTLGQGPEFLTYFQNEAQLEKSRLLSDRFSAERPKGSFSTLEIQRTEQGDSAMYLCASSFGEVSEAFFGQGTRLTVV.

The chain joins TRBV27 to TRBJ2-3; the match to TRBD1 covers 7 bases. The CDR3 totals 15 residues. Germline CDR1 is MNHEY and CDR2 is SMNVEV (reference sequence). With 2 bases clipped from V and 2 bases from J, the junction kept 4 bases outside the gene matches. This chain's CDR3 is CASSLTGAYTDTQYF. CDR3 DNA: TGTGCCAGCAGTTTAACAGGGGCCTACACAGATACGCAGTATTTT.